This TCR beta chain emerged from a study of human CD8 memory T cell subsets. UMI-labeled 5' RACE was used to make TCR beta libraries. Using the 5' RACE reads, TCRdb records one entry per CDR3 protein without DNA. The sample table sets out fewer than 15,000 distinct CDR3 sequences. This clonotype is labeled medium-sized based on frequency. RNA was isolated from duplicate vials, each containing under 170,000 sorted CD8+ T cells, for every subset. CDR1 and CDR2 from the germline V gene are MDHEN and SYDVKM. This CDR3 has 15 residues. The sequenced material came from CD8+ T cells from PBMCs. This receptor was identified in a human donor in good health. The V and J genes are TRBV28 and TRBJ1-2. The CDR3 reads CASSFPPSANYGYTF.